The present TCR beta chain was sequenced within a study of CD8 T cells in ankylosing spondylitis. TCRdb re-called the 5' RACE reads through MiXCR, storing one row per CDR3 protein. In the table there are 270,000 or so distinct CDR3 sequences, 15% to 20% of which are singletons. Germline loops: CDR1 SGHVS, CDR2 FNYEAQ. Trimming took off 2 bases at V and 0 bases at J, with 5 bases between the two ends. The CDR3 runs to 15 residues. This clonotype was seen more than once but under ten times. The sequence derives from a male donor with ankylosing spondylitis or in good health (not recorded which). The sequencing sample was made of blood, either unsorted or a sorted T cell fraction (not recorded which). The chain links TRBV7-6 to TRBJ2-6; the D is unclear. CDR3 residues: CASSLRVSGANVLTF. CDR3 DNA: TGTGCCAGCAGCTTACGGGTCTCTGGGGCCAACGTCCTGACTTTC.